This is a list of T cell receptor beta chains from one sample in a study of cytomegalovirus exposure and HLA in healthy donors. Some clones are missing from TCRdb's copy, which holds only in-frame ones; the method was immunoSEQ multiplex PCR. The sample has 130,000 to 150,000 clones; the top ten hold approximately 2.5%. The sequencing input was PBMCs. These receptors originate from a man aged 40-49 years in good health and CMV-seronegative. Each CDR3 is given with its conserved first and last residue. A D gene is named only where the DNA matches it firmly.

j_gene: TRBJ1-5; d_gene: NA; v_gene: TRBV28; CDR3aa: CASKGHNSNQPQHF; CDR3nt: TGTGCCAGCAAGGGACATAATAGCAATCAGCCCCAGCATTTT
j_gene: TRBJ2-1; d_gene: NA; v_gene: TRBV14; CDR3aa: CASSPIPRGSYNEQFF; CDR3nt: TGTGCCAGCAGCCCCATCCCTAGGGGCTCCTACAATGAGCAGTTCTTC
j_gene: TRBJ2-7; d_gene: TRBD1; v_gene: TRBV6-1; CDR3aa: CASRQQGQSPEQYF; CDR3nt: TGTGCCAGCAGACAACAGGGACAGAGCCCCGAGCAGTACTTC
j_gene: TRBJ2-1; d_gene: NA; v_gene: TRBV5-4; CDR3aa: CASSLGNEQFF; CDR3nt: TGTGCCAGCAGCCTCGGCAATGAGCAGTTCTTC
j_gene: TRBJ2-1; d_gene: TRBD2; v_gene: TRBV2; CDR3aa: CASSERVAGGYNEQFF; CDR3nt: TGTGCCAGCAGTGAGCGGGTTGCGGGGGGTTACAATGAGCAGTTCTTC
j_gene: TRBJ1-6; d_gene: TRBD1; v_gene: TRBV5-6; CDR3aa: CASSLRDRGVSPLHF; CDR3nt: TGTGCCAGCAGCTTGCGGGACAGGGGAGTTTCACCCCTCCACTTT
j_gene: TRBJ1-3; d_gene: NA; v_gene: TRBV2; CDR3aa: CASRPLGGGNTIYF; CDR3nt: TGTGCCAGCAGGCCCCTGGGAGGTGGAAACACCATATATTTT
j_gene: TRBJ2-1; d_gene: NA; v_gene: TRBV5-1; CDR3aa: CASSLEWGGVRMGEQFF; CDR3nt: TGCGCCAGCAGCTTGGAGTGGGGGGGCGTAAGGATGGGTGAGCAGTTCTTC
j_gene: TRBJ2-3; d_gene: TRBD2; v_gene: TRBV5-1; CDR3aa: CASSPGTRMDTQYF; CDR3nt: TGCGCCAGCAGCCCCGGGACTAGGATGGATACGCAGTATTTT
j_gene: TRBJ2-7; d_gene: TRBD1; v_gene: TRBV7-2; CDR3aa: CASSLKGQGAHEQYF; CDR3nt: TGTGCCAGCAGCTTAAAAGGCCAGGGGGCCCACGAGCAGTACTTC
j_gene: TRBJ2-1; d_gene: NA; v_gene: TRBV7-8; CDR3aa: CASSLTPIGGSGDEQFF; CDR3nt: TGTGCCAGCAGCTTAACGCCGATTGGGGGCTCGGGCGATGAGCAGTTCTTC
j_gene: TRBJ1-2; d_gene: NA; v_gene: TRBV18; CDR3aa: CASSPPEGSYGYTF; CDR3nt: TGTGCCAGCTCACCACCTGAAGGGAGCTATGGCTACACCTTC
j_gene: TRBJ2-1; d_gene: TRBD1; v_gene: TRBV7-2; CDR3aa: CASSWDRGRYNEQFF; CDR3nt: TGTGCCAGCAGCTGGGACAGGGGGCGATACAATGAGCAGTTCTTC
j_gene: TRBJ2-1; d_gene: NA; v_gene: TRBV11-3; CDR3aa: CASSLEGSLHNEQFF; CDR3nt: TGTGCCAGCAGCTTAGAGGGGAGTCTTCACAATGAGCAGTTCTTC
j_gene: TRBJ1-2; d_gene: NA; v_gene: TRBV5-6; CDR3aa: CASSLEGRRGIGYGYTF; CDR3nt: TGTGCCAGCAGCTTGGAAGGCCGGCGGGGAATTGGCTATGGCTACACCTTC
j_gene: TRBJ1-5; d_gene: NA; v_gene: TRBV7-2; CDR3aa: CASSLARGGVNQPQHF; CDR3nt: TGTGCCAGCAGCTTAGCGAGGGGGGGGGTTAATCAGCCCCAGCATTTT
j_gene: TRBJ2-7; d_gene: NA; v_gene: TRBV6-5; CDR3aa: CASRRDWEEQYF; CDR3nt: TGTGCCAGCAGAAGGGATTGGGAGGAGCAGTACTTC
j_gene: TRBJ1-3; d_gene: TRBD1; v_gene: TRBV7-2; CDR3aa: CASSLATGVGNTIYF; CDR3nt: TGTGCCAGCAGCTTAGCCACAGGGGTTGGAAACACCATATATTTT
j_gene: TRBJ1-2; d_gene: NA; v_gene: TRBV18; CDR3aa: CASSPDSPLAYGYTF; CDR3nt: TGTGCCAGCTCACCAGACAGCCCACTAGCCTATGGCTACACCTTC
j_gene: TRBJ2-7; d_gene: TRBD1; v_gene: TRBV11-2; CDR3aa: CASSLTGRSYEQYF; CDR3nt: TGTGCCAGCAGCCTGACAGGGCGTTCCTACGAGCAGTACTTC
j_gene: TRBJ2-7; d_gene: NA; v_gene: TRBV11-2; CDR3aa: CASSPRSSSYYEQYF; CDR3nt: TGTGCCAGCAGCCCGAGGTCCTCCTCTTACTACGAGCAGTACTTC
j_gene: TRBJ2-4; d_gene: NA; v_gene: TRBV7-2; CDR3aa: CASSSNPRLAKNIQYF; CDR3nt: TGTGCCAGCAGCTCCAACCCGAGATTAGCCAAAAACATTCAGTACTTC
j_gene: TRBJ2-7; d_gene: NA; v_gene: TRBV7-2; CDR3aa: CASSPQPHRTDEQYF; CDR3nt: TGTGCCAGCAGCCCGCAACCTCACAGGACAGACGAGCAGTACTTC
j_gene: TRBJ1-6; d_gene: NA; v_gene: TRBV4-3; CDR3aa: CASSQDSVSPLHF; CDR3nt: TGCGCCAGCAGCCAAGATAGCGTATCACCCCTCCACTTT
j_gene: TRBJ1-2; d_gene: NA; v_gene: TRBV5-4; CDR3aa: CASSLDSLSGYTF; CDR3nt: TGTGCCAGCAGCTTGGACTCCCTCTCGGGCTACACCTTC
j_gene: TRBJ2-1; d_gene: TRBD2; v_gene: TRBV27; CDR3aa: CASSFSGGVYNEQFF; CDR3nt: TGTGCCAGCAGTTTTAGCGGGGGGGTCTACAATGAGCAGTTCTTC
j_gene: TRBJ1-4; d_gene: TRBD1; v_gene: TRBV6-6; CDR3aa: CASSYMRGQGEKLFF; CDR3nt: TGTGCCAGCAGTTACATGAGGGGGCAGGGTGAAAAACTGTTTTTT
j_gene: TRBJ2-2; d_gene: NA; v_gene: TRBV2; CDR3aa: CASRRTIPNTGELFF; CDR3nt: TGTGCCAGCAGGAGGACTATACCTAACACCGGGGAGCTGTTTTTT
j_gene: TRBJ2-7; d_gene: NA; v_gene: TRBV28; CDR3aa: CASSFPDSPYEQYF; CDR3nt: TGTGCCAGCAGTTTCCCCGACTCTCCCTACGAGCAGTACTTC
j_gene: TRBJ2-7; d_gene: NA; v_gene: TRBV7-9; CDR3aa: CASSLAEATENLYEQYF; CDR3nt: TGTGCCAGCAGCTTAGCAGAGGCGACAGAGAATCTCTACGAGCAGTACTTC
j_gene: TRBJ1-1; d_gene: NA; v_gene: TRBV5-6; CDR3aa: CASTSGSTEAFF; CDR3nt: TGTGCCAGCACCTCGGGGTCGACTGAAGCTTTCTTT
j_gene: TRBJ1-3; d_gene: NA; v_gene: TRBV7-3; CDR3aa: CASSPGGLGNTIYF; CDR3nt: TGTGCCAGCAGCCCGGGGGGCCTTGGAAACACCATATATTTT
j_gene: TRBJ1-4; d_gene: NA; v_gene: TRBV7-2; CDR3aa: CASSLAWSEKLFF; CDR3nt: TGTGCCAGCAGCTTAGCGTGGAGTGAAAAACTGTTTTTT
j_gene: TRBJ1-2; d_gene: TRBD1; v_gene: TRBV13; CDR3aa: CASSWDRGEGYTF; CDR3nt: TGTGCCAGCAGTTGGGACAGGGGGGAGGGCTACACCTTC
j_gene: TRBJ1-5; d_gene: TRBD1; v_gene: TRBV10-3; CDR3aa: CATLDRALNQPQHF; CDR3nt: TGTGCCACCTTGGACAGGGCTCTGAATCAGCCCCAGCATTTT
j_gene: TRBJ1-5; d_gene: NA; v_gene: TRBV7-9; CDR3aa: CASSPDSNQPQHF; CDR3nt: TGTGCCAGCAGCCCAGATAGCAATCAGCCCCAGCATTTT
j_gene: TRBJ1-1; d_gene: TRBD1; v_gene: TRBV6-1; CDR3aa: CASGPGTGLNTEAFF; CDR3nt: TGTGCCAGCGGTCCCGGGACAGGGTTGAACACTGAAGCTTTCTTT
j_gene: TRBJ2-7; d_gene: TRBD2; v_gene: TRBV6-6; CDR3aa: CAISSGGTYEQYF; CDR3nt: TGTGCCATCAGTAGCGGGGGGACCTACGAGCAGTACTTC
j_gene: TRBJ2-3; d_gene: NA; v_gene: TRBV11-3; CDR3aa: CASSPGVGTRDTQYF; CDR3nt: TGTGCCAGCAGCCCAGGTGTAGGCACTAGGGATACGCAGTATTTT
j_gene: TRBJ1-3; d_gene: NA; v_gene: TRBV18; CDR3aa: CASSPWTDSGNTIYF; CDR3nt: TGTGCCAGCTCACCATGGACAGACTCTGGAAACACCATATATTTT